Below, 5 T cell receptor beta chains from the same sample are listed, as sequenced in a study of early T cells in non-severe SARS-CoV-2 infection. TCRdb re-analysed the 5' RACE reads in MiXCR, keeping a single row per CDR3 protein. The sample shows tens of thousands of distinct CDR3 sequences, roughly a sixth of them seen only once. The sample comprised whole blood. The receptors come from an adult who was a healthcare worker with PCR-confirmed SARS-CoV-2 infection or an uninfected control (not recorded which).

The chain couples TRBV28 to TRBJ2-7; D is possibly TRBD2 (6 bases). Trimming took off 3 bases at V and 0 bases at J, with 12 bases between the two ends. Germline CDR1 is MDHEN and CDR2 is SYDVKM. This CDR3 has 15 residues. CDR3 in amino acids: CASSFANGSSYEQYF. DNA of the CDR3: TGTGCCAGCAGTTTTGCTAACGGGAGCTCCTACGAGCAGTACTTC.

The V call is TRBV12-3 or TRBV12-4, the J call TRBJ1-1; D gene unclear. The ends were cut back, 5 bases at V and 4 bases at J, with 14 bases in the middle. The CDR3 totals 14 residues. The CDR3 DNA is TGTGCCAGCAGTCCAAACACCTTGAGCACTGAAGCTTTCTTT. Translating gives CASSPNTLSTEAFF.

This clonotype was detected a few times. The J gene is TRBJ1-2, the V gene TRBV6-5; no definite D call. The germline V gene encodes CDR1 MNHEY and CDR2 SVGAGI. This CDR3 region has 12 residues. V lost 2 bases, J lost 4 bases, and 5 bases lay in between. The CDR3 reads CASSYRRYGYTF. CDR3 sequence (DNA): TGTGCCAGCAGTTACAGACGCTATGGCTACACCTTC.

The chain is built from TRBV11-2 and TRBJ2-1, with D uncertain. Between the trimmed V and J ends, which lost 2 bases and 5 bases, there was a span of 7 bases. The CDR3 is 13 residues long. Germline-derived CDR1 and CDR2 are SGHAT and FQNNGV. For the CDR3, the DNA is TGTGCCAGCAGCTTAAGACTCAACAATGAGCAGTTCTTC. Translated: CASSLRLNNEQFF.

Here the CDR3 DNA reads TGTGCCAGCGGGCCCCAGGCGGATACGCAGTATTTT. Encoded protein: CASGPQADTQYF. V and J are TRBV5-6 and TRBJ2-3; D not resolved. Germline V gives CDR1 SGHDT, CDR2 YYEEEE. This CDR3 region has 12 residues. Between the trimmed V and J ends, which lost 7 bases and 6 bases, there was a span of 12 bases.